This is a list of T cell receptor beta chains from one sample in a study of tissue T cells after allogeneic stem cell transplantation. This table comes from immunoSEQ multiplex PCR, and its TCRdb copy is limited to in-frame clones, with some not included. The top ten clones hold about 11% of a sample with several thousand clones, around four fifths of them seen once. The source was esophageal tissue, collected at autopsy. Receptor source: a male patient aged 60 or older with steroid-refractory graft-versus-host disease after an allogeneic stem cell transplant. Some T cells could come from the graft donor. Each CDR3 is given with its conserved first and last residue. The order of the fields is CDR3 DNA, CDR3 protein, clone size, V gene, D gene, J gene, CDR3 length. The D gene is left open where the match is weak. A clone size is listed for some rows: how often the clone was seen (once, few, many), or a class if it is expanded.

CDR3 DNA: TGTGCCAGCAGAGGAGTAGCGGGGGGCCTCGATACGCAGTATTTT; CDR3 protein: CASRGVAGGLDTQYF; clone size: .; V gene: TRBV2; D gene: TRBD2; J gene: TRBJ2-3; CDR3 length: 15
CDR3 DNA: TGTGCCAGCCCCGGACAGGACATCACCGGCGGATATTCACCCCTCCACTTT; CDR3 protein: CASPGQDITGGYSPLHF; clone size: .; V gene: TRBV2; D gene: TRBD1; J gene: TRBJ1-6; CDR3 length: 17
CDR3 DNA: TGTGCCAGCAGCGGGACAGAGATAGAAGCTTTCTTT; CDR3 protein: CASSGTEIEAFF; clone size: .; V gene: TRBV9; D gene: .; J gene: TRBJ1-1; CDR3 length: 12
CDR3 DNA: TGTGCCAGCAGCGCCCAGGGGGGGTCTACCGTAGGGGAGCAGTTCTTC; CDR3 protein: CASSAQGGSTVGEQFF; clone size: .; V gene: TRBV9; D gene: .; J gene: TRBJ2-1; CDR3 length: 16
CDR3 DNA: TGCAGGGCGTCGGGACAGAGCACTGAAGCTTTCTTT; CDR3 protein: CRASGQSTEAFF; clone size: few; V gene: TRBV29-1; D gene: TRBD1; J gene: TRBJ1-1; CDR3 length: 12
CDR3 DNA: TGTGCCAGCAGCCAAGGTCCCAGAGGGGGCGCAGGTGGAAACACCATATATTTT; CDR3 protein: CASSQGPRGGAGGNTIYF; clone size: .; V gene: TRBV4-2; D gene: TRBD1; J gene: TRBJ1-3; CDR3 length: 18
CDR3 DNA: TGTGCCAGCAGTTTTAAGTCTGGCCACTACAATGAGCAGTTCTTC; CDR3 protein: CASSFKSGHYNEQFF; clone size: .; V gene: TRBV28; D gene: .; J gene: TRBJ2-1; CDR3 length: 15
CDR3 DNA: TGTGCCAGCAGCGTAGGATCCGGAAATCAGCCCCAGCATTTT; CDR3 protein: CASSVGSGNQPQHF; clone size: .; V gene: TRBV9; D gene: .; J gene: TRBJ1-5; CDR3 length: 14
CDR3 DNA: TGTGCCAGCAGCGCGGGCAATACGCAGTATTTT; CDR3 protein: CASSAGNTQYF; clone size: .; V gene: TRBV5-4; D gene: .; J gene: TRBJ2-3; CDR3 length: 11
CDR3 DNA: TGTGCCATCGGGCCGGATGTGTACGAGCAGTACTTC; CDR3 protein: CAIGPDVYEQYF; clone size: .; V gene: TRBV10-3; D gene: .; J gene: TRBJ2-7; CDR3 length: 12
CDR3 DNA: TGTGCCAGCAAAGAGACAGGGGAGGCCTATGGCTACACCTTC; CDR3 protein: CASKETGEAYGYTF; clone size: .; V gene: TRBV6-5; D gene: TRBD1; J gene: TRBJ1-2; CDR3 length: 14
CDR3 DNA: TGTGCCACCAGCAGGATACTACAGGGGGCCGGCTCTGGGGCCAACGTCCTGACTTTC; CDR3 protein: CATSRILQGAGSGANVLTF; clone size: .; V gene: TRBV15; D gene: TRBD1; J gene: TRBJ2-6; CDR3 length: 19
CDR3 DNA: TGTGCCAGCAGCTTAGTTTCCGGGACAGATTACGAGCAGTACTTC; CDR3 protein: CASSLVSGTDYEQYF; clone size: .; V gene: TRBV7-8; D gene: TRBD1; J gene: TRBJ2-7; CDR3 length: 15
CDR3 DNA: TGTGCCAGCTCACCCCCTATCTACCAGGCTAACTATGGCTACACCTTC; CDR3 protein: CASSPPIYQANYGYTF; clone size: .; V gene: TRBV18; D gene: .; J gene: TRBJ1-2; CDR3 length: 16
CDR3 DNA: TGTGCCAGTAGTACCCGACAGGGGGCAATCCTGGCTGAAGCTTTCTTT; CDR3 protein: CASSTRQGAILAEAFF; clone size: few; V gene: TRBV19; D gene: TRBD1; J gene: TRBJ1-1; CDR3 length: 16
CDR3 DNA: TGTGCCAGCAGCTCGGACTGGCCCTGGGGGGAGACCCAGTACTTC; CDR3 protein: CASSSDWPWGETQYF; clone size: .; V gene: TRBV5-6; D gene: .; J gene: TRBJ2-5; CDR3 length: 15
CDR3 DNA: TGTGCCTGGAGTGAGGGAGGTTACGAGCAGTACTTC; CDR3 protein: CAWSEGGYEQYF; clone size: .; V gene: TRBV30; D gene: .; J gene: TRBJ2-7; CDR3 length: 12
CDR3 DNA: TGCGCCAGCAGCACCCGGGACGGGAGCTACGAGCAGTACTTC; CDR3 protein: CASSTRDGSYEQYF; clone size: .; V gene: TRBV5-1; D gene: .; J gene: TRBJ2-7; CDR3 length: 14
CDR3 DNA: TGTGCCAGCAGGGAACTGGGACAGGCCTACGAGCAGTACTTC; CDR3 protein: CASRELGQAYEQYF; clone size: once; V gene: TRBV27; D gene: TRBD1; J gene: TRBJ2-7; CDR3 length: 14
CDR3 DNA: TGTGCCAGCAGTTACTCGAATGGGGGCAAAGCTTTCTTT; CDR3 protein: CASSYSNGGKAFF; clone size: .; V gene: TRBV6-5; D gene: .; J gene: TRBJ1-1; CDR3 length: 13
CDR3 DNA: TGTGCCAGCAGCTTGGAGGGGATTAGTTCACCCCTCCACTTT; CDR3 protein: CASSLEGISSPLHF; clone size: large; V gene: TRBV7-9; D gene: .; J gene: TRBJ1-6; CDR3 length: 14